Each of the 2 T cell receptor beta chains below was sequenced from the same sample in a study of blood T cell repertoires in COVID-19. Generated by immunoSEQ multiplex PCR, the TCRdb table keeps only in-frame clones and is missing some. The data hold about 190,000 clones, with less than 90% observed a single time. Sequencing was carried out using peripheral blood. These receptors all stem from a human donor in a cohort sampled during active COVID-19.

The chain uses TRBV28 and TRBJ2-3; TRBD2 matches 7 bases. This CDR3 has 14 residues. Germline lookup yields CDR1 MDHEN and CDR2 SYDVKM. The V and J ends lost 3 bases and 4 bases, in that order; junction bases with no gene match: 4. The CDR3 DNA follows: TGTGCCAGCAGTTTCACGGCGGGGGCAGATACGCAGTATTTT. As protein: CASSFTAGADTQYF.

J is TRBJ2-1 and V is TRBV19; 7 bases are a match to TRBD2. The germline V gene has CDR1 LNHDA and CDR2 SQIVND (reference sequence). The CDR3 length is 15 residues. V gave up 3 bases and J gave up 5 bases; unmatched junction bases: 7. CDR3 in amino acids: CASSITPSGNNEQFF. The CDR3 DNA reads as TGTGCCAGTAGTATTACCCCTAGCGGAAACAATGAGCAGTTCTTC.